Below are 29 T cell receptor beta chains sequenced from a single sample in a study of T cells in Graves' hyperthyroidism and ophthalmopathy. Regions amplified from RNA transcripts were the TCR beta CDR3 regions. Carried out on the TCR CDR3, a first-round RT-PCR used the HTBI primer set. One entry per CDR3 protein results from TCRdb running MiXCR on the multiplex PCR reads. The sample holds around 690,000 distinct CDR3 sequences, 15% to 20% seen once. The sequenced material came from blood. These receptors all stem from a man aged 50 to 59 with Graves' hyperthyroidism.

This clonotype has a count of ten or more. A junction boundary mismatches the germline segment, possibly from a read error. The chain couples TRBV10-3 to TRBJ2-3, with TRBD1 as a possible D gene (5 bases). The CDR3 loop spans 12 amino acids. Per germline, CDR1 ENHRY and CDR2 SYGVKD. The CDR3 spells CAISDSIDTQYF. The DNA of the CDR3 is TGTGCCATCAGCGACAGCATAGATACGCAGTATTTT.

This clonotype occurred a few times. In DNA, the CDR3 is TGTGCCATCAGTGATAGGTTAGGACAGGGTAATTACGAGCAGTACTTC. Translation: CAISDRLGQGNYEQYF. This chain connects TRBV10-3 to TRBJ2-7; 8 nucleotides agree with TRBD1. V lost 3 bases to trimming and J lost 4 bases; unmatched junction nucleotides: 11. The CDR3 totals 16 residues. Per germline, CDR1 ENHRY and CDR2 SYGVKD.

The chain is built from TRBV25-1 and TRBJ2-5, with D possibly matching TRBD1 (5 bases). Germline V gene data show CDR1 as MGHDK and CDR2 as SYGVNS. The V end lost 3 bases, the J end lost 1 base, and 12 bases lay between the germline ends. This CDR3 contains 15 residues. CDR3 amino acids: CASSDSGHIQETQYF. CDR3 bases: TGTGCCAGCAGTGACTCCGGACACATCCAAGAGACCCAGTACTTC.

This clonotype was counted between two and nine times. The rearrangement links TRBV28 to TRBJ2-3; perhaps TRBD1 as D (6 bases). The V gene's germline CDR1 is MDHEN and CDR2 SYDVKM. This CDR3 has 15 residues. Trimming shortened V by 3 bases and J by 2 bases, and 12 bases separated the two germline ends. The CDR3 loop reads CASSFRTGHTDTQYF. DNA for the CDR3: TGTGCCAGCAGTTTCCGTACGGGACACACAGATACGCAGTATTTT. The entire variable domain, with the rest obtained from reference TRBV28 and TRBJ2-3, is as follows: DVKVTQSSRYLVKRTGEKVFLECVQDMDHENMFWYRQDPGLGLRLIYFSYDVKMKEKGDIPEGYSVSREKKERFSLILESASTNQTSMYLCASSFRTGHTDTQYFGPGTRLTVL.

This clonotype was counted many times. V gene TRBV28 combines with J gene TRBJ1-5; D is undetermined. Germline-derived CDR1 and CDR2 are MDHEN and SYDVKM. V gave up 7 bases and J gave up 0 bases, with 10 bases separating them. CDR3 size: 14 residues. CDR3 bases: TGTGCCAGCATCCCAGACTTTAGCAATCAGCCCCAGCATTTT. Translated: CASIPDFSNQPQHF.

Only a few counts were recorded for this clonotype. The chain recombines TRBV7-3 with TRBJ2-2; 13 bases are a match to TRBD2. The CDR3 is 17 residues long. With 0 bases clipped from V and 6 bases from J, the junction kept 4 bases outside the gene matches. Germline CDR1 reads SGHTA; CDR2 reads FQGTGA. In DNA form, the CDR3 reads TGTGCCAGCAGCTTAACGGGGACTAGCGGGGTCGCCGGGGAGCTGTTTTTT. Protein: CASSLTGTSGVAGELFF.

There are a few counts of this clonotype. The chain employs TRBV5-1 and TRBJ2-2; D could derive from TRBD1 or TRBD2 (5 bases each). The CDR3 loop spans 16 amino acids. Germline loops: CDR1 SGHRS, CDR2 YFSETQ. Trimming cost V 0 bases and J 2 bases, with 11 bases left between them. CDR3 amino acids: CASSLGGTVNTGELFF. DNA of the CDR3: TGCGCCAGCAGCTTGGGAGGGACCGTCAACACCGGGGAGCTGTTTTTT.

CDR3 in DNA: TGTGCCAGCAGCCGAGTTGATGGGGGAGGCGAGCAGTACTTC. It codes for CASSRVDGGGEQYF. The V call is TRBV7-9, the J call TRBJ2-7, with D tentatively TRBD2 (6 bases). The CDR3 is 14 amino acids. V was cut by 5 bases and J by 6 bases, with 17 bases left in between. Germline loops: CDR1 SEHNR, CDR2 FQNEAQ (reference sequence).

The gene calls are TRBV6-5 and TRBJ2-3; D unclear. The CDR3 runs to 13 residues. Germline V CDR1 and CDR2: MNHEY, SVGAGI. Trimming pared 2 bases from V and 3 bases from J, leaving 6 bases between. The CDR3 protein is CASSYAGTDTQYF. CDR3 nucleotide sequence: TGTGCCAGCAGTTACGCAGGAACAGATACGCAGTATTTT.

CDR3 in amino acids: CASSQRQGYSGANVLTF. In DNA form, the CDR3 reads TGTGCCAGCAGCCAAAGACAGGGGTACTCTGGGGCCAACGTCCTGACTTTC. The chain carries TRBV3-1 and TRBJ2-6; 8 bases agree with TRBD1. The CDR3 spans 17 residues. V shed 2 bases, J shed 0 bases, and the junction held 3 bases outside the gene matches. Germline CDR1 and CDR2: LGHDT and YNNKEL (reference sequence).

In its sample, this clonotype was seen many times. This chain links TRBV7-3 with TRBJ2-1; 11 positions match TRBD2. Germline V CDR1 and CDR2: SGHTA, FQGTGA. The V segment lost 5 bases and the J segment 7 bases; nucleotides outside the gene matches: 7. The CDR3 runs 15 residues. This CDR3 is CASSQGTSGNNEQFF. CDR3 sequence (DNA): TGTGCCAGCAGCCAAGGGACTAGCGGAAATAATGAGCAGTTCTTC.

This clonotype has a count of ten or more. The V and J genes are TRBV2 and TRBJ2-3; D perhaps matches TRBD2 (6 bases). Germline CDR1 reads SNHLY; CDR2 reads FYNNEI. Trimming pared 6 bases from V and 2 bases from J, leaving 12 bases between. The length of the CDR3 is 14 residues. The CDR3 DNA follows: TGTGCCAGCAGGCAGCGGGTCGACACAGATACGCAGTATTTT. Its protein product is CASRQRVDTDTQYF.

This clonotype was seen a handful of times. This sequence joins TRBV30 and TRBJ1-2; TRBD1 matches 11 bases. The CDR3 covers 15 residues. Losses at the gene ends were 4 bases for V and 4 bases for J; bases not matched to a gene: 8. CDR1 is GTSNPN, CDR2 SVGIG, per germline (reference sequence). The CDR3 region has the DNA TGTGCCTGGACTACCGGGACAGGGGGTTCCTATGGCTACACCTTC. Protein product: CAWTTGTGGSYGYTF.

This chain connects TRBV9 to TRBJ2-7, with 14 bases that match TRBD2. The CDR3 consists of 15 residues. V lost 4 bases and J lost 4; bases outside the gene matches: 4. CDR1 SGDLS and CDR2 YYNGEE come from the germline V gene. The CDR3 nucleotides read TGTGCCAGCAGCCACGGGACTAGCGGGAGTTACGAGCAGTACTTC. Translating gives CASSHGTSGSYEQYF.

The chain uses TRBV18 and TRBJ2-7; a weak D match, TRBD2 (5 bases). Trimming removed 3 bases at V and 6 bases at J, with 15 bases between. Per the germline V gene, CDR1 is KGHSH and CDR2 is LQKENI. The CDR3 spans 14 residues. CDR3: CASSPQDGIGEQYF. In nucleotides, the CDR3 is TGTGCCAGCTCACCCCAGGACGGGATCGGCGAGCAGTACTTC. Drawing the rest from reference TRBV18 and TRBJ2-7, the complete variable domain is NAGVMQNPRHLVRRRGQEARLRCSPMKGHSHVYWYRQLPEEGLKFMVYLQKENIIDESGMPKERFSAEFPKEGPSILRIQQVVRGDSAAYFCASSPQDGIGEQYFGPGTRLTVT.

This sequence joins TRBV5-1 and TRBJ2-2; 10 bases line up with TRBD2. With 6 bases clipped from V and 2 bases from J, the junction kept 13 bases outside the gene matches. This CDR3 contains 18 residues. CDR1 and CDR2 (germline): SGHRS, YFSETQ. CDR3 residues: CASTPGASGSLNTGELFF. The CDR3 DNA follows: TGCGCCAGCACCCCAGGGGCTAGCGGGAGCCTTAACACCGGGGAGCTGTTTTTT.

At least ten counts were recorded for this clonotype. The rearrangement links TRBV18 to TRBJ2-3; TRBD1 matches 8 bases. The CDR3 loop spans 16 amino acids. The V segment lost 1 base and the J segment 0 bases; nucleotides outside the gene matches: 3. Germline V gives CDR1 KGHSH, CDR2 LQKENI. The CDR3 loop is CASSPRGQASTDTQYF. In nucleotides, the CDR3 is TGTGCCAGCTCACCACGGGGACAGGCCAGCACAGATACGCAGTATTTT.

This clonotype came up many times. The V call is TRBV24-1, the J call TRBJ2-5, with 9 bases aligning to TRBD1. The V gene end was trimmed by 5 bases and the J gene end by 5 bases; junction bases not matched to a gene: 8. Germline V gene data show CDR1 as KGHDR and CDR2 as SFDVKD. This CDR3 region has 15 residues. CDR3 sequence: CATSALGDRDETQYF. The CDR3 DNA is TGTGCCACCAGTGCCTTGGGGGACAGGGACGAGACCCAGTACTTC.

The table lists this clonotype with many counts. The CDR3 nucleotides are TGTGCCAGCAGTTTACCCGTCGGTAATTCACCCCTCCACTTT. It codes for CASSLPVGNSPLHF. This sequence joins TRBV28 and TRBJ1-6; D is uncertain. The germline V gene has CDR1 MDHEN and CDR2 SYDVKM. Trimming removed 2 bases at V and 6 bases at J, with 8 bases between. This CDR3 is 14 amino acids long.

In DNA, the CDR3 is TGTGCCAGCAGCGAAAGATTAGCTAACTATGGCTACACCTTC. Translating gives CASSERLANYGYTF. The chain is built from TRBV3-1 and TRBJ1-2; D remains ambiguous. Looked up from germline, CDR1 is LGHDT and CDR2 is YNNKEL (reference sequence). CDR3 length: 14 amino acids. V lost 5 bases, J lost 0 bases, and 10 bases lay in between.

The chain joins TRBV9 to TRBJ2-1, with TRBD1 as a possible D gene (9 bases). The CDR3 runs to 15 residues. Germline V CDR1 and CDR2: SGDLS, YYNGEE. V lost 4 bases and J lost 8, with 19 bases in between. For the CDR3, the DNA is TGTGCCAGCAGCCCGGGGGGGACAGGGAGGGATGAGCAGTTCTTC. This encodes CASSPGGTGRDEQFF. The whole variable domain, remainder taken from reference TRBV9 and TRBJ2-1, is DSGVTQTPKHLITATGQRVTLRCSPRSGDLSVYWYQQSLDQGLQFLIQYYNGEERAKGNILERFSAQQFPDLHSELNLSSLELGDSALYFCASSPGGTGRDEQFFGPGTRLTVL.

This chain joins TRBV6-1 and TRBJ2-7; 8 nucleotides line up with TRBD2. V dropped 10 bases and J dropped 6; count of bases not matched to a gene: 11. Germline CDR1 and CDR2: MNHNS and SASEGT. The CDR3 length is 13 residues. The CDR3 is CAIGAGAGSEQYF. In nucleotides, the CDR3 is TGTGCCATCGGAGCGGGAGCGGGCAGCGAGCAGTACTTC.

The chain is built from TRBV6-2 or TRBV6-3 and TRBJ1-1; D is possibly TRBD1 (6 bases). CDR3 size: 15 residues. The germline V gene encodes CDR1 MNHEY and CDR2 SVGEGT. The ends were cut back, 5 bases at V and 3 bases at J, with 16 bases in the middle. The CDR3 reads CASSRQVTMDTEAFF. In DNA form, the CDR3 reads TGTGCCAGCAGTCGACAGGTTACGATGGACACTGAAGCTTTCTTT.

This clonotype has only a few counts. V is TRBV20-1 and J is TRBJ1-1, with 7 bases lining up with TRBD1. The J segment lost 4 bases and the V segment lost 6 bases, leaving 8 bases of the junction unmatched. Germline values: CDR1 DFQATT, CDR2 SNEGSKA (reference sequence). The CDR3 has 13 amino acids. The CDR3 DNA reads as TGCAGTGCGAGACAGGGACACGGCACTGAAGCTTTCTTT. Its translation is CSARQGHGTEAFF.

This clonotype has ten or more counts. The chain has TRBV2 and TRBJ1-5, with D maybe TRBD1 (5 bases). The CDR3 has 14 residues. The V gene lost 4 bases and the J gene lost 7 bases, with 14 bases spanning the gap. Germline V gene lookup returns CDR1 SNHLY and CDR2 FYNNEI. CDR3 DNA: TGTGCCAGCAGTGTTCGGGACGCGGGGCAGCCCCAGCATTTT. Translated: CASSVRDAGQPQHF.

The sample holds many counts of this clonotype. CDR3 sequence: CAISSEGQAFF. CDR3 nucleotides: TGTGCCATCAGTTCCGAGGGGCAAGCTTTCTTT. The chain carries TRBV10-3 and TRBJ1-1; a weak D match, TRBD1 (5 bases). V lost 5 bases and J lost 9, with 10 bases in between. Germline values: CDR1 ENHRY, CDR2 SYGVKD. The CDR3 spans 11 residues.

This clonotype was detected only a few times. This chain links TRBV29-1 with TRBJ1-1; D not resolved. The CDR3 extends over 13 amino acids. Germline assignment: CDR1 SQVTM and CDR2 ANQGSEA. V lost 0 bases, J lost 6 bases, and 11 bases lay in between. The CDR3 nucleotides read TGCAGCGTTGAAGAAACCTCGGGGTCTGAAGCTTTCTTT. This translates into CSVEETSGSEAFF.

There are a few counts of this clonotype. The gene calls are TRBV24-1 and TRBJ2-7, with 8 bases matching TRBD2. Trimming cost V 4 bases and J 6 bases; bases outside gene matches: 4. CDR3 length: 13 amino acids. Germline CDR1 KGHDR, CDR2 SFDVKD. CDR3 region: CATSESGGREQYF. The DNA of the CDR3 is TGTGCCACCAGTGAGTCGGGGGGGCGCGAGCAGTACTTC.

This clonotype showed up many times. The chain carries TRBV29-1 and TRBJ2-1, with TRBD1 identical over 10 bases. Germline trimming cut 8 bases from V and 3 bases from J; bases unmatched to any gene: 10. From germline, CDR1 is SQVTM and CDR2 ANQGSEA. This CDR3 is built from 15 residues. CDR3 nucleotides: TGCAGCACAGCCGACAGGGGGCGAAACTACAATGAGCAGTTCTTC. It encodes CSTADRGRNYNEQFF.